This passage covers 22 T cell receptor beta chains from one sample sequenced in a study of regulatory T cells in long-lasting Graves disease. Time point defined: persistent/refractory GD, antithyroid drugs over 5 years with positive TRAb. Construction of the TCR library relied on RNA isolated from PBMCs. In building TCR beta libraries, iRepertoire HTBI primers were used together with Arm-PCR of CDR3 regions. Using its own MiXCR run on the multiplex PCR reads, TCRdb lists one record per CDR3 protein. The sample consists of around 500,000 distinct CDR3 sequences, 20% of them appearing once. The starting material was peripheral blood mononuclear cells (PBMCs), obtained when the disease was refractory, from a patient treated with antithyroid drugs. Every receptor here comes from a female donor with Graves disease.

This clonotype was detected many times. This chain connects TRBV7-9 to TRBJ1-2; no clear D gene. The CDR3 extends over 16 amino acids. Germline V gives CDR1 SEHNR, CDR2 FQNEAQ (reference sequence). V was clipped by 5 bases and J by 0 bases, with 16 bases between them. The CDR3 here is CASSLPRRPTNYGYTF. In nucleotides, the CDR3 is TGTGCCAGCAGCCTTCCTCGGCGGCCTACTAACTATGGCTACACCTTC.

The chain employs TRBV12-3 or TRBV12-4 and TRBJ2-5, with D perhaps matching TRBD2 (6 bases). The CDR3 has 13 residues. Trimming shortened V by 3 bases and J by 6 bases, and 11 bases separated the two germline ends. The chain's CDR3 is CASSFGGVQTQYF. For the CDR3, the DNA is TGTGCCAGCAGTTTTGGCGGGGTCCAGACCCAGTACTTC.

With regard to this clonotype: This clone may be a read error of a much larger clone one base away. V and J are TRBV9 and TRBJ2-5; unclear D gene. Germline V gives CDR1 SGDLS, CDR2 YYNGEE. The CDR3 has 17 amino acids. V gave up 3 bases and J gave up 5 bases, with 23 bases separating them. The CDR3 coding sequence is TGTGCCAGCAGCGACCCCCGGAGAGGAGCGAGTGGGGAGACCCAGTACTTC. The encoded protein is CASSDPRRGASGETQYF.

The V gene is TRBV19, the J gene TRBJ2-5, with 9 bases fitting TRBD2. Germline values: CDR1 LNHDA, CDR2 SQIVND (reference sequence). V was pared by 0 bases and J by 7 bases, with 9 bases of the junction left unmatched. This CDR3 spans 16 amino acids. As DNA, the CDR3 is TGTGCCAGTAGTATAGAAAGCGGGAGGTTCGGAGGGACCCAGTACTTC. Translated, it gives CASSIESGRFGGTQYF.

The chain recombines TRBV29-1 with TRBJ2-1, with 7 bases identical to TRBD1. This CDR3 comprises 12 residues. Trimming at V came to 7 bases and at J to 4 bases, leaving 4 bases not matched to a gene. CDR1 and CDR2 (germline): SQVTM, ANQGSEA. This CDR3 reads CSGGTVYNEQFF. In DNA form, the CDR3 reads TGCAGCGGGGGGACAGTTTACAATGAGCAGTTCTTC.

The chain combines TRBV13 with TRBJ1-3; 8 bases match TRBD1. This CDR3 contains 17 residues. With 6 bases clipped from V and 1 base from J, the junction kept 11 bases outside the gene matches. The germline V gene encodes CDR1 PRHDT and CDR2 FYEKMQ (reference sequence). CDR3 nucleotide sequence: TGTGCCAGCAGTAAATGGACAGGGAAAACTTCTGGAAACACCATATATTTT. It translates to CASSKWTGKTSGNTIYF.

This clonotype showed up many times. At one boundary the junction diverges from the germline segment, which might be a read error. CDR3 DNA sequence: TGTGCCAGCAGTCCGGGACAGGGGCCCTACGAGCAGTACTTC. This translates into CASSPGQGPYEQYF. The chain links TRBV5-1 to TRBJ2-7; TRBD1 aligns across 10 bases. This CDR3 has 14 residues. Germline V CDR1 and CDR2: SGHRS, YFSETQ.

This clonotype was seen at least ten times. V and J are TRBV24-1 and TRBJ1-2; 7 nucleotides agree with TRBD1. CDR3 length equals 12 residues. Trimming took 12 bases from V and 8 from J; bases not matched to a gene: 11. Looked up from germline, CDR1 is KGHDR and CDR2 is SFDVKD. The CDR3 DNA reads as TGTGCCTCGGGGACAGACTATGAGGGCTACACCTTC. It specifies CASGTDYEGYTF.

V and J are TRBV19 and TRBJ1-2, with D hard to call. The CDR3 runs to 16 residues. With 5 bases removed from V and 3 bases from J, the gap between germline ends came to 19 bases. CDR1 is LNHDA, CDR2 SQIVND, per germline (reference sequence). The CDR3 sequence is CASSSPAEAWDYGYTF. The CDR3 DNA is TGTGCCAGTAGTTCTCCCGCCGAGGCTTGGGACTATGGCTACACCTTC.

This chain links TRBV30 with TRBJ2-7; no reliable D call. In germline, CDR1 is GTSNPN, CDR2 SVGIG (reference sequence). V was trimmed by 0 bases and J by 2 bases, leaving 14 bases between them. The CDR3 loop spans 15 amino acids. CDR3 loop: CAWSVFRFPPYEQYF. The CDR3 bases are TGTGCCTGGAGTGTATTTCGCTTTCCTCCCTACGAGCAGTACTTC.

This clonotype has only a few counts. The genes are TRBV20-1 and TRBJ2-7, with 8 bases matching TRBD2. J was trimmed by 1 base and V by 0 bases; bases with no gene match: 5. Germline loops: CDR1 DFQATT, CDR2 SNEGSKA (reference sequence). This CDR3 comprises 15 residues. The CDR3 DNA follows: TGCAGTGCTAGAGACCCGGGGGGGAGTTCCTACGAGCAGTACTTC. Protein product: CSARDPGGSSYEQYF.

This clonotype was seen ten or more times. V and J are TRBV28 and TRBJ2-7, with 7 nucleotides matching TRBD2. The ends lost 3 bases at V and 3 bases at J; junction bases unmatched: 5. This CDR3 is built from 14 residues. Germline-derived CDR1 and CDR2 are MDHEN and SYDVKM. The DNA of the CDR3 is TGTGCCAGCAGTTTTGGGGGGGAAGGCTACGAGCAGTACTTC. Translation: CASSFGGEGYEQYF.

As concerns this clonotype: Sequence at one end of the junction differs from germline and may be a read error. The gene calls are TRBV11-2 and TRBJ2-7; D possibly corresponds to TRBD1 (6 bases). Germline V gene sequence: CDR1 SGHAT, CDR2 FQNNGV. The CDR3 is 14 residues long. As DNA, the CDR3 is TGTGCCGGCAGCTTAGGGGCAGGGGCCTACGAGCAGTACTTC. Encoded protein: CAGSLGAGAYEQYF.

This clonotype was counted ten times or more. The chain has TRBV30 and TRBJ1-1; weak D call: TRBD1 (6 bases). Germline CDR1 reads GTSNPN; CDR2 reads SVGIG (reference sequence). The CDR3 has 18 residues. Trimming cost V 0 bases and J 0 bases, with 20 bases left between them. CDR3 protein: CAWSVWTADTSMNTEAFF. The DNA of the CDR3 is TGTGCCTGGAGTGTATGGACAGCCGACACCTCTATGAACACTGAAGCTTTCTTT.

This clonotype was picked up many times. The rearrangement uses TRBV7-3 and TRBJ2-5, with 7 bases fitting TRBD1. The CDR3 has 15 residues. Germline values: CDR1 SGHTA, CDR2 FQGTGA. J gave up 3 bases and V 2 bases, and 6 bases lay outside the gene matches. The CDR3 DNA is TGTGCCAGCAGCTTAGGGTTACAGGGGAAAGAGACCCAGTACTTC. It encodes CASSLGLQGKETQYF.

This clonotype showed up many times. CDR3 loop: CAISSRVGQPVQETQYF. The CDR3 nucleotides read TGTGCCATCAGTTCGAGGGTCGGACAGCCCGTACAAGAGACCCAGTACTTC. The chain combines TRBV10-3 with TRBJ2-5, with D tentatively TRBD1 (6 bases). V was cut by 5 bases and J by 2 bases, with 21 bases left in between. Germline lookup yields CDR1 ENHRY and CDR2 SYGVKD. The CDR3 has 17 amino acids.

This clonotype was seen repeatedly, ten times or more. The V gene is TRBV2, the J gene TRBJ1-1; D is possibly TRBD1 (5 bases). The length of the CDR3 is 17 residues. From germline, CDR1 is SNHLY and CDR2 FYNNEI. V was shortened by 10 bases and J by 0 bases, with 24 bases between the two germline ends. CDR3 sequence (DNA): TGTGCCAAAGCAGATTTGGGGGGGAGGGGATTGAACACTGAAGCTTTCTTT. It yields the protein CAKADLGGRGLNTEAFF.

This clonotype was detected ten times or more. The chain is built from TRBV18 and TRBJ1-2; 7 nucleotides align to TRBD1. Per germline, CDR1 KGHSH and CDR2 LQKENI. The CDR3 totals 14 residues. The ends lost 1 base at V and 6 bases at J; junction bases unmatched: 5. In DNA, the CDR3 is TGTGCCAGCTCACCACTAACAGGGGTGGATGGCTACACCTTC. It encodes CASSPLTGVDGYTF. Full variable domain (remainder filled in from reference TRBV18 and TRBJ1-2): NAGVMQNPRHLVRRRGQEARLRCSPMKGHSHVYWYRQLPEEGLKFMVYLQKENIIDESGMPKERFSAEFPKEGPSILRIQQVVRGDSAAYFCASSPLTGVDGYTFGSGTRLTVV.

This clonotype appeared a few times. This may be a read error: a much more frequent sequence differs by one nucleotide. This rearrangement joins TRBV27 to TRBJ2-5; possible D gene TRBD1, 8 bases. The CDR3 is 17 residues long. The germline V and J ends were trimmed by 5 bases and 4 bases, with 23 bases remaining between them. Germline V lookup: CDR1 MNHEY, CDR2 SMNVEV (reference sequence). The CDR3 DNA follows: TGTGCCAGCAGTCCGGGGGTTCGGACAGGGAGGGGAGAGACCCAGTACTTC. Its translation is CASSPGVRTGRGETQYF.

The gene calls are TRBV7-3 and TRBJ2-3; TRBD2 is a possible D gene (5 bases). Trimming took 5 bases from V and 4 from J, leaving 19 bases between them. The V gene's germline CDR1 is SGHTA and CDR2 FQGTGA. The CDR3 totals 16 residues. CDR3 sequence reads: CASSPEASGRADTQYF. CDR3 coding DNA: TGTGCCAGCAGCCCCGAGGCGAGCGGTCGGGCAGATACGCAGTATTTT.

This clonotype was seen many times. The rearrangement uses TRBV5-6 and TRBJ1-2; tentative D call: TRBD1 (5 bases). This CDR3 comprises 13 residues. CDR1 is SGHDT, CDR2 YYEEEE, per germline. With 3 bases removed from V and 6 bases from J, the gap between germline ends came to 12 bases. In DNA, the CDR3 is TGTGCCAGCAGCTACGACAGTGGCAATGGCTACACCTTC. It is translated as CASSYDSGNGYTF. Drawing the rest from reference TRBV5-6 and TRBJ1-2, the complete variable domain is DAGVTQSPTHLIKTRGQQVTLRCSPKSGHDTVSWYQQALGQGPQFIFQYYEEEERQRGNFPDRFSGHQFPNYSSELNVNALLLGDSALYLCASSYDSGNGYTFGSGTRLTVV.

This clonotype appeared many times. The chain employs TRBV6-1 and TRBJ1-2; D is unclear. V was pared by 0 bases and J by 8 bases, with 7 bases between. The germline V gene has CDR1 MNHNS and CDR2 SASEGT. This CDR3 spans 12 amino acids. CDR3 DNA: TGTGCCAGCAGTGAAGCCCAGTTCGGCTACACCTTC. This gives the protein CASSEAQFGYTF.